The T cell receptor beta chain described here comes from a study of Graves' ophthalmopathy and Graves' hyperthyroidism. From fresh peripheral blood, 8.5 to 10 ml in volume, the PBMCs were obtained. From RNA, the CDR3 regions of TCR beta chains were amplified and sequenced. The first-round RT-PCR employed HTBI primers together with the Qiagen OneStep RT-PCR kit. A multiplex PCR was then performed as the second round. One entry per CDR3 protein results from TCRdb running MiXCR on the multiplex PCR reads. The data contain 210,000 or so distinct CDR3 sequences, about 32% of them singletons. Germline values: CDR1 MNHEY, CDR2 SVGEGT. CDR3 length: 16 amino acids.

Sequenced sample: peripheral blood. The clonotype comes from a man aged 50-60 years with Graves' ophthalmopathy. This chain links TRBV6-2 or TRBV6-3 with TRBJ2-3; 9 nucleotides agree with TRBD2. Near its end, the DNA agrees better with TRBJ2-5, so the J call may be wrong. In DNA, the CDR3 is TGTGCCAGCAGTTACTCAGGCGGGAGGGTCGGAGAGACCCAGTACTTC. This sequence encodes CASSYSGGRVGETQYF.